This TCR beta chain derives from a study of shared clonotypes between healthy human individuals. CD45RO-negative CD8 cells positively selected for CCR7 made up the naive population, which excluded terminally differentiated effector memory CD45RA+ cells. Donation came from healthy HIV-negative adults that had no recent acute infections or vaccinations. Points on this clone: What it binds is unknown.

Study-level findings and limits: With several donors compared, roughly 5% of naive CD4 clonotypes were shared.

At the deep level, the assay was run. Each cell subset's genomic DNA was divided evenly among several immunoSEQ plates. The assay was immunoSEQ multiplex PCR, and TCRdb's table has in-frame clones only and misses some. The top ten clones hold under 0.25% of a sample with hundreds of thousands of clones, 96% of them seen once. CDR3 length: 15 residues. The germline V and J ends were trimmed by 6 bases and 3 bases, with 18 bases remaining between them. From germline, CDR1 is MDHEN and CDR2 SYDVKM. The sequence was collected from a man aged 30 to 45 in good health. J is TRBJ2-7 and V is TRBV28; D perhaps matches TRBD1 (6 bases). Sequencing was performed on naive CD8+ T cells sorted from blood. In nucleotides, the CDR3 is TGTGCCAGCAGCCCATCCAGGGGTGCTGGCTACGAGCAGTACTTC. Its protein is CASSPSRGAGYEQYF.